This T cell receptor beta chain emerged from a study of blood T cell repertoires in COVID-19. Study-wide background: Sources were T cells, B-cell-depleted T cells, or PBMCs; the material itself was cDNA or gDNA.

Clones were read by immunoSEQ multiplex PCR, and TCRdb kept only the in-frame ones, dropping some. The sample lists about 270,000 clones, more than 75% occurring once. The CDR3 totals 13 residues. Trimming pared 5 bases from V and 2 bases from J, leaving 10 bases between. The receptor's source is a middle-aged man who had recovered from COVID-19. Source material: peripheral blood. The chain joins TRBV12-3 or TRBV12-4 to TRBJ2-7; unclear D gene. CDR3 amino acids: CASSETSPYEQYF. The CDR3 bases are TGTGCCAGCAGTGAAACTTCCCCCTACGAGCAGTACTTC.